These T cell receptor beta chains were read from a single sample in a study of T-cell reconstitution after alpha-beta-depleted transplantation in children. TCRdb reprocessed the PCR reads via MiXCR and lists one record per CDR3 protein. The sample carries 280,000 or so distinct CDR3 sequences, approximately 10% recorded once. Sequencing used peripheral blood, obtained 180 days after TCRalphabeta/CD19-depleted stem cell transplant. The receptor source for this set is a male patient between 2 and 10 years old who had a stem cell transplant for chronic granulomatous disease, so the T cells may come from the graft donor. CDR3s include the opening cysteine and the closing phenylalanine or tryptophan. Each record gives: V gene, D gene, clone size, J gene, CDR3 protein, CDR3 DNA. The D gene is left open where the match is weak. Where a row states a size, it is once, few, many or the class of an expanded clone; other rows omit it.

TRBV28	-	many	TRBJ1-1	CASSLLGGTEAFF	TGTGCCAGCAGTTTATTGGGGGGAACTGAAGCTTTCTTT
TRBV18	-	once	TRBJ2-2	CASSPPTNTGELFF	TGTGCCAGCTCACCACCCACGAACACCGGGGAGCTGTTTTTT
TRBV11-2	-	many	TRBJ2-7	CASSFAGEQYF	TGTGCCAGCAGCTTCGCGGGCGAGCAGTACTTC
TRBV28	TRBD2	many	TRBJ2-7	CASSRIIGGRFSYEQYF	TGTGCCAGCAGTCGAATCATCGGCGGGAGGTTCTCGTACGAGCAGTACTTC
TRBV29-1	TRBD1	many	TRBJ1-1	CSVPGTGSNTEAFF	TGCAGCGTCCCCGGGACAGGGTCAAACACTGAAGCTTTCTTT
TRBV11-2	-	many	TRBJ2-1	CASSSYPRAGASYEQFF	TGTGCCAGCAGCTCATACCCTCGGGCAGGGGCCTCCTACGAGCAGTTCTTC
TRBV5-1	-	many	TRBJ1-1	CASSPGTFMNTEAFF	TGCGCCAGCAGCCCTGGGACATTTATGAACACTGAAGCTTTCTTT
TRBV20-1	TRBD2	-	TRBJ2-5	CCASPLIAGGPGAQYF	TGCTGTGCCTCCCCTTTGATAGCGGGAGGGCCGGGAGCCCAGTACTTC
TRBV15	-	many	TRBJ2-7	CATSRDGRNRVPDEQYF	TGTGCCACCAGCAGAGATGGTAGAAATAGAGTCCCGGACGAGCAGTACTTC
TRBV27	TRBD2	many	TRBJ2-5	CASRDVGRETQYF	TGTGCCAGCCGGGACGTCGGGAGGGAGACCCAGTACTTC